Below are 10 T cell receptor beta chains sequenced from a single sample in a study of blood T cells in healthy people across ages. PCR was performed a second time for roughly 7 to 11 cycles using a sample-barcoded 5' primer and a J-beta primer mix. TCRdb recomputed calls from the 5' RACE reads with MiXCR, one row per CDR3 protein. The sample has about 970,000 distinct CDR3 sequences, just over 50% seen once. The sample comprised blood. The receptors shown here come from a woman aged 60-75 years in good health.

This CDR3 reads CATRTSGAYEQYF. The CDR3 DNA is TGTGCCACCCGGACTAGCGGAGCCTACGAGCAGTACTTC. The chain joins TRBV27 to TRBJ2-7; 10 positions match TRBD2. CDR3 length: 13 amino acids. Germline assignment: CDR1 MNHEY and CDR2 SMNVEV (reference sequence). Losses at the gene ends were 10 bases for V and 2 bases for J; bases not matched to a gene: 5.

This chain uses TRBV28 with TRBJ2-7; D tentatively reads TRBD1 or TRBD2 (5 bases each). The DNA end is more similar to TRBJ2-5, so the J call may be wrong. Germline V gives CDR1 MDHEN, CDR2 SYDVKM. The CDR3 extends over 17 amino acids. Here the CDR3 reads CASSFSGTGIYRMTQYF. As DNA, the CDR3 is TGTGCCAGCAGTTTTTCCGGGACGGGGATATATCGGATGACCCAGTACTTC.

The V and J genes are TRBV5-1 and TRBJ2-3; tentatively, D is TRBD2 (5 bases). The ends were cut back, 0 bases at V and 4 bases at J, with 18 bases in the middle. This CDR3 has 17 residues. The germline V gene encodes CDR1 SGHRS and CDR2 YFSETQ. The DNA for the CDR3 is TGCGCCAGCAGCTTGGCCGACTTTGGCGGGCGCGCAGATACGCAGTATTTT. It codes for CASSLADFGGRADTQYF.

The V call is TRBV7-9, the J call TRBJ2-5; 12 positions agree with TRBD2. TRBJ2-7 matches the DNA end more closely, so the J call is doubtful. The CDR3 totals 19 residues. CDR1 and CDR2 from the germline V gene are SEHNR and FQNEAQ (reference sequence). The chain's CDR3 is CASTGGLTSGSPAPYEQYF. As DNA, the CDR3 is TGTGCCAGCACCGGAGGTCTGACTAGCGGGAGTCCAGCCCCCTACGAGCAGTACTTC.

The gene calls are TRBV18 and TRBJ2-5; possible D gene TRBD1, 5 bases. The CDR3 loop spans 15 amino acids. Looked up from germline, CDR1 is KGHSH and CDR2 is LQKENI. V lost 0 bases to trimming and J lost 3 bases, with 11 bases between them. The CDR3 nucleotides read TGTGCCAGCTCACCACCGTCCACGGACAAAGAGACCCAGTACTTC. As protein: CASSPPSTDKETQYF.

The chain links TRBV20-1 to TRBJ1-5; D call uncertain. The germline gives CDR1 DFQATT, CDR2 SNEGSKA (reference sequence). Trimming pared 3 bases from V and 3 bases from J, leaving 12 bases between. This CDR3 is 14 amino acids long. The CDR3 spells CSARQTGPNQPQHF. Written as DNA, the CDR3 is TGCAGTGCTAGGCAAACGGGTCCCAATCAGCCCCAGCATTTT.

Only a few counts were recorded for this clonotype. The rearrangement joins TRBV28 to TRBJ2-7; D might be TRBD2 (5 bases). Looked up from germline, CDR1 is MDHEN and CDR2 is SYDVKM. Trimming cost V 7 bases and J 2 bases, with 18 bases left between them. There are 15 residues in the CDR3. CDR3 loop: CASTGAGIHPYEQYF. CDR3 nucleotide sequence: TGTGCCAGCACGGGCGCCGGGATCCACCCCTACGAGCAGTACTTC.

In its sample, this clonotype was seen a few times. This rearrangement joins TRBV20-1 to TRBJ2-7; 13 nucleotides line up with TRBD2. CDR1 and CDR2 from the germline V gene are DFQATT and SNEGSKA (reference sequence). V lost 1 base to trimming and J lost 0 bases; unmatched junction nucleotides: 6. CDR3 length equals 17 residues. The CDR3 DNA is TGCAGTGCTAGAGTTCAGGGACTAGCGGGACCCTCCTACGAGCAGTACTTC. This codes for CSARVQGLAGPSYEQYF.

The chain uses TRBV28 and TRBJ1-4, with 10 bases aligning to TRBD1. CDR1 and CDR2 (germline): MDHEN, SYDVKM. The CDR3 runs 15 residues. After removal of 4 bases from V and 5 bases from J, the junction contained 4 bases not matched to a gene. The CDR3 region has the DNA TGTGCCAGCAGTTCATTGACAGGGGGCAATGAAAAACTGTTTTTT. Translating gives CASSSLTGGNEKLFF.

This sequence joins TRBV4-1 and TRBJ1-5, with TRBD1 matching 7 bases. Germline assignment: CDR1 MGHRA and CDR2 YSYEKL. Trimming cost V 1 base and J 5 bases; bases outside gene matches: 8. The CDR3 extends over 16 amino acids. The chain's CDR3 is CASSQARGTDYQPQHF. CDR3 DNA sequence: TGCGCCAGCAGCCAAGCGCGTGGGACAGATTATCAGCCCCAGCATTTT.